Below are 5 T cell receptor beta chains sequenced from a single sample in a study of CD8+CD57+ T cells in acquired aplastic anemia. The sequenced patients had an expansion of CD8+CD57+ cells seen by flow cytometry. Investigators profiled TCR beta VDJ and CDR3 from genomic DNA template. TCRdb reanalysed the reads using MiXCR and keeps one entry per CDR3 protein. The profile shows some 170,000 distinct CDR3 sequences, 63% of them singletons. Sequencing used sorted CD4+, CD8+, or CD8+CD57+ T cells (not recorded which) from PBMCs. The receptor source for this set is a human donor with aplastic anemia.

In its sample, this clonotype was seen many times. The chain has TRBV29-1 and TRBJ1-2; 7 positions agree with TRBD1. Germline trimming cut 1 base from V and 5 bases from J; bases unmatched to any gene: 10. Germline V gene sequence: CDR1 SQVTM, CDR2 ANQGSEA. This CDR3 region has 15 residues. Here the CDR3 reads CSVEGEGGQPYGYTF. The CDR3 DNA follows: TGCAGCGTTGAAGGGGAGGGGGGACAGCCGTATGGCTACACCTTC.

This clonotype was recorded once. The rearrangement joins TRBV5-1 to TRBJ2-7; D is unresolved. V lost 4 bases and J lost 6, with 14 bases in between. The CDR3 extends over 13 amino acids. Germline V CDR1 and CDR2: SGHRS, YFSETQ. The CDR3 DNA reads TGCGCCAGCAGCATCACTCTGGATCGCGAGCAGTACTTC. Protein product: CASSITLDREQYF. Together with reference TRBV5-1 and TRBJ2-7, the CDR3 gives the full variable domain: KAGVTQTPRYLIKTRGQQVTLSCSPISGHRSVSWYQQTPGQGLQFLFEYFSETQRNKGNFPGRFSGRQFSNSRSEMNVSTLELGDSALYLCASSITLDREQYFGPGTRLTVT.

This chain links TRBV7-9 with TRBJ1-2; D gene uncertain. V was pared by 0 bases and J by 7 bases, with 12 bases between. This CDR3 region has 14 residues. CDR1 SEHNR and CDR2 FQNEAQ come from the germline V gene (reference sequence). The CDR3 spells CASSLAGASLGYTF. The CDR3 DNA reads as TGTGCCAGCAGCTTAGCGGGAGCCAGTCTTGGCTACACCTTC.

The V gene is TRBV15, the J gene TRBJ2-7; no firm D call. Trimming removed 3 bases from V and 7 bases from J, with 13 bases in between. The CDR3 loop spans 13 amino acids. Germline assignment: CDR1 LNHNV and CDR2 YYDKDF (reference sequence). This CDR3 is CATSRAFLEEQYF. CDR3 DNA sequence: TGTGCCACCAGCAGGGCGTTTCTAGAGGAGCAGTACTTC.

This clonotype was detected many times. The rearrangement uses TRBV19 and TRBJ2-7, with 11 bases that match TRBD1. CDR3 length: 15 residues. The V gene end was trimmed by 3 bases and the J gene end by 6 bases; junction bases not matched to a gene: 7. Germline CDR1 is LNHDA and CDR2 is SQIVND (reference sequence). CDR3 bases: TGTGCCAGTAGTATCGGGACAGGGGGAATCGGCGAGCAGTACTTC. This gives the protein CASSIGTGGIGEQYF.